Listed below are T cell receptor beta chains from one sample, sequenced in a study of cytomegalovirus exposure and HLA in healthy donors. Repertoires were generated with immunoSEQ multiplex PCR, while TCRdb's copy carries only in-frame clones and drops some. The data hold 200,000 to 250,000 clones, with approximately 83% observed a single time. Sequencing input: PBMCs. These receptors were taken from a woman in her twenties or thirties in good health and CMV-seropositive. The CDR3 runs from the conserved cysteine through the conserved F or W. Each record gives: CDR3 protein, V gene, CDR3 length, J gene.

cdr3_aa: CASSLLGSPQHF
v_call: TRBV27
cdr3_length: 12
j_call: TRBJ1-5

cdr3_aa: CASALDGSSYEQYF
v_call: TRBV7-2
cdr3_length: 14
j_call: TRBJ2-7

cdr3_aa: CASSLMKGGGNQPQHF
v_call: TRBV5-8
cdr3_length: 16
j_call: TRBJ1-5

cdr3_aa: CASSEGGGLAEKLFF
v_call: TRBV9
cdr3_length: 15
j_call: TRBJ1-4

cdr3_aa: CASSPTTSGYYEQYF
v_call: TRBV6-5
cdr3_length: 15
j_call: TRBJ2-7

cdr3_aa: CASSHLGQGAWNEQYF
v_call: TRBV18
cdr3_length: 16
j_call: TRBJ2-7

cdr3_aa: CASSPDSNSYEQYF
v_call: TRBV7-2
cdr3_length: 14
j_call: TRBJ2-7

cdr3_aa: CASSLVDFEAFF
v_call: TRBV7-9
cdr3_length: 12
j_call: TRBJ1-1

cdr3_aa: CASSLSIKLVDTQYF
v_call: TRBV27
cdr3_length: 15
j_call: TRBJ2-3

cdr3_aa: CASSLMVAGNTIYF
v_call: TRBV5-8
cdr3_length: 14
j_call: TRBJ1-3

cdr3_aa: CASSQRHRATYNEQFF
v_call: TRBV7-2
cdr3_length: 16
j_call: TRBJ2-1

cdr3_aa: CSVGAGGSGPQHF
v_call: TRBV29-1
cdr3_length: 13
j_call: TRBJ1-5

cdr3_aa: CASSQDTGYNEQFF
v_call: TRBV4-3
cdr3_length: 14
j_call: TRBJ2-1

cdr3_aa: CASSFGTERGGELFF
v_call: TRBV27
cdr3_length: 15
j_call: TRBJ2-2

cdr3_aa: CATSRDASNYGYTF
v_call: TRBV15
cdr3_length: 14
j_call: TRBJ1-2

cdr3_aa: CSVGPGGNGEQYF
v_call: TRBV29-1
cdr3_length: 13
j_call: TRBJ2-7

cdr3_aa: CASSLILTDTQYF
v_call: TRBV27
cdr3_length: 13
j_call: TRBJ2-3

cdr3_aa: CASAMPMGRLNQETQYF
v_call: TRBV2
cdr3_length: 17
j_call: TRBJ2-5

cdr3_aa: CASPTGLEQYF
v_call: TRBV6-1
cdr3_length: 11
j_call: TRBJ2-7

cdr3_aa: CASSLVQQYRTGGHEQYF
v_call: TRBV7-9
cdr3_length: 18
j_call: TRBJ2-7

cdr3_aa: CVWGPFGNTIYF
v_call: TRBV18
cdr3_length: 12
j_call: TRBJ1-3

cdr3_aa: CASSVTGFPSSGANVLTF
v_call: TRBV5-1
cdr3_length: 18
j_call: TRBJ2-6

cdr3_aa: CASSLSGSPNTEAFF
v_call: TRBV5-1
cdr3_length: 15
j_call: TRBJ1-1

cdr3_aa: CAWEITSGSNTGELFF
v_call: TRBV30
cdr3_length: 16
j_call: TRBJ2-2

cdr3_aa: CASSESLGETQYF
v_call: TRBV10-1
cdr3_length: 13
j_call: TRBJ2-5

cdr3_aa: CASSPGLAGTEQYF
v_call: TRBV27
cdr3_length: 14
j_call: TRBJ2-7

cdr3_aa: CASSQGNNEQFF
v_call: TRBV4-1
cdr3_length: 12
j_call: TRBJ2-1

cdr3_aa: CASSFRTNDRGRNGYTF
v_call: TRBV13
cdr3_length: 17
j_call: TRBJ1-2

cdr3_aa: CASSLGVGAYEQYF
v_call: TRBV5-1
cdr3_length: 14
j_call: TRBJ2-7

cdr3_aa: CASSLAAPAGYEQYF
v_call: TRBV7-9
cdr3_length: 15
j_call: TRBJ2-7

cdr3_aa: CASSQEGRGSNQPQHF
v_call: TRBV4-2
cdr3_length: 16
j_call: TRBJ1-5

cdr3_aa: CASSLGLGLAKNIQYF
v_call: TRBV11-3
cdr3_length: 16
j_call: TRBJ2-4

cdr3_aa: CASSPRQASSYNEQFF
v_call: TRBV7-2
cdr3_length: 16
j_call: TRBJ2-1

cdr3_aa: CAWSVPLRTVLRAEAFF
v_call: TRBV30
cdr3_length: 17
j_call: TRBJ1-1

cdr3_aa: CASSFSHTGELFF
v_call: TRBV5-1
cdr3_length: 13
j_call: TRBJ2-2

cdr3_aa: CASSQGTGLGTQYF
v_call: TRBV5-1
cdr3_length: 14
j_call: TRBJ2-5

cdr3_aa: CASTASTGTTNTEAFF
v_call: TRBV5-1
cdr3_length: 16
j_call: TRBJ1-1

cdr3_aa: CASSAVRQSYEQYF
v_call: TRBV27
cdr3_length: 14
j_call: TRBJ2-7

cdr3_aa: CASSVGESGANVLTF
v_call: TRBV9
cdr3_length: 15
j_call: TRBJ2-6

cdr3_aa: CSVDRGQGSYNEQFF
v_call: TRBV29-1
cdr3_length: 15
j_call: TRBJ2-1